The clone carrying this T cell receptor (beta chain) showed up many times. What it binds is not known. The CDR3 is made up of 14 amino acids. V was pared by 6 bases and J by 5 bases, with 8 bases of the junction left unmatched. The data are from a study of identical twins. Study-wide findings and caveats: Modelling underestimated the level of out-of-frame TCR alpha sharing observed in monozygotic twins.

TCRdb reprocessed the 5' RACE reads with MiXCR, giving one entry per CDR3 protein. The data show about 200,000 distinct CDR3 sequences, over 9.5% seen once. The TCR sequence derives from a man over 45 in good health. Sequences were obtained from memory T cells sorted from blood. The J gene is TRBJ1-1, the V gene TRBV12-3 or TRBV12-4; 8 bases fit TRBD1. This CDR3 is CASRSRTGRTEAFF. DNA of the CDR3: TGTGCCAGCAGAAGCAGGACAGGGAGGACTGAAGCTTTCTTT.